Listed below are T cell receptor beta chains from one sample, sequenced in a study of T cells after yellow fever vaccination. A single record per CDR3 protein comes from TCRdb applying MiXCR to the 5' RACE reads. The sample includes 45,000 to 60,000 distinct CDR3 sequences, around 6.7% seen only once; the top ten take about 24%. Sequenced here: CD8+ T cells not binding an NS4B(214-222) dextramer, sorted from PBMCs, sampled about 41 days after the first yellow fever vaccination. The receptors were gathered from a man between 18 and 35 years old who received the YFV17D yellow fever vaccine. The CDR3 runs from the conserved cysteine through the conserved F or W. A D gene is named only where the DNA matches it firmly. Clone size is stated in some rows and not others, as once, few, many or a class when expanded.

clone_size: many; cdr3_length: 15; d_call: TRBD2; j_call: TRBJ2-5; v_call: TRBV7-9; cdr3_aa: CASSLGIAGLETQYF; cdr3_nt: TGTGCCAGCAGCCTAGGGATAGCGGGGCTGGAGACCCAGTACTTC
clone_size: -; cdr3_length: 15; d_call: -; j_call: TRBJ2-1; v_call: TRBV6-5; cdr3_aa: CASSYSSGEGDEQFF; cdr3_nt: TGTGCCAGCAGTTACTCGTCCGGGGAAGGAGATGAGCAGTTCTTC
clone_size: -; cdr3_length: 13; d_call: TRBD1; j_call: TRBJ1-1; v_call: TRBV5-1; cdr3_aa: CASSLGDRGQAFF; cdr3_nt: TGCGCCAGCAGCTTGGGGGACAGGGGGCAAGCTTTCTTT
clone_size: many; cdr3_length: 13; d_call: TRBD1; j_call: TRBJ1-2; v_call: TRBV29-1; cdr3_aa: CSVVDRVAYGYTF; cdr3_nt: TGCAGCGTTGTGGACAGGGTGGCCTATGGCTACACCTTC
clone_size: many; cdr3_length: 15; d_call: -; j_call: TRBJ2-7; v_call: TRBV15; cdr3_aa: CATSREPGHFNEQYF; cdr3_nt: TGTGCCACCAGCAGAGAGCCGGGACACTTTAACGAGCAGTACTTC
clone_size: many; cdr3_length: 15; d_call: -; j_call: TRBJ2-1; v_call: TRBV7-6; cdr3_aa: CASSLMEEPYNEQFF; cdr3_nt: TGTGCCAGCAGCTTAATGGAAGAGCCCTACAATGAGCAGTTCTTC
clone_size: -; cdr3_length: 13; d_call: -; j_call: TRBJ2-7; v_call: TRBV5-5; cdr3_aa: CASSPGRLDEQYF; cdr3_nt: TGTGCCAGCAGCCCAGGGCGGCTTGACGAGCAGTACTTC
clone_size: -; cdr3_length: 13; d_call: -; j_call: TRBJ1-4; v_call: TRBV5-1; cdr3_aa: CASRSGVGEKLFF; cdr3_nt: TGCGCCAGCAGGTCGGGGGTTGGTGAAAAACTGTTTTTT
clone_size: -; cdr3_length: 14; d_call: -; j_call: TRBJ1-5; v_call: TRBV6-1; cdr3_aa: CASGVGWGGQPQHF; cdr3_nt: TGTGCCAGCGGGGTGGGGTGGGGTGGTCAGCCCCAGCATTTT
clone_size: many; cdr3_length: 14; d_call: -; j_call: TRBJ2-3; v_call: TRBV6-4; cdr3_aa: CASRAGTSTDTQYF; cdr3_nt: TGTGCCAGCAGGGCCGGGACTAGCACAGATACGCAGTATTTT
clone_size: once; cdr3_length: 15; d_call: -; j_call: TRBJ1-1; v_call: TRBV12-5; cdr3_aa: CASGFPGGGNTEAFF; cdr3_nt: TGTGCTAGTGGTTTCCCGGGGGGAGGGAACACTGAAGCTTTCTTT
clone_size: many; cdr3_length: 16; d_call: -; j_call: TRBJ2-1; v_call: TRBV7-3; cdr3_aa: CASSLESGFTYNEQFF; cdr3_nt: TGTGCCAGCAGCTTAGAGAGTGGGTTTACCTACAATGAGCAGTTCTTC
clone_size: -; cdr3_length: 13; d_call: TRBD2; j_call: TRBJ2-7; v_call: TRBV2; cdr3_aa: CASSPRTSYEQYF; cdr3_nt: TGTGCCAGCAGTCCCCGGACTAGCTACGAGCAGTACTTC
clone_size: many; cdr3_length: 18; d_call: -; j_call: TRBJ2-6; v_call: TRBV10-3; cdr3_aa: CAISEQGDWISGANVLTF; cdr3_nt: TGTGCCATCAGTGAGCAGGGGGACTGGATCTCTGGGGCCAACGTCCTGACTTTC
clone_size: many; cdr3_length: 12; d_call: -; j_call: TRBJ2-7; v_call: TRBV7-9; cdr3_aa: CASSTSSYEQYF; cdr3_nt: TGTGCCAGCAGCACGAGCTCCTACGAGCAGTACTTC
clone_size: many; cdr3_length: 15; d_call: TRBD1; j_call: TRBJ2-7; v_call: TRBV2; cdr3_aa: CASSEGGTGAYEQYF; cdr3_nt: TGTGCCAGCAGTGAAGGGGGGACAGGAGCCTACGAGCAGTACTTC
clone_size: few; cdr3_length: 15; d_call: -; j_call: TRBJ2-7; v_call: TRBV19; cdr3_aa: CASSITGTGTYEQYF; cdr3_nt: TGTGCCAGTAGTATAACCGGGACTGGTACCTACGAGCAGTACTTC
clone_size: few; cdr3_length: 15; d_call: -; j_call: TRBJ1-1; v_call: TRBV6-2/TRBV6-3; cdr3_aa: CASTNSENMNTEAFF; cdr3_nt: TGTGCCAGCACCAACTCAGAGAACATGAACACTGAAGCTTTCTTT
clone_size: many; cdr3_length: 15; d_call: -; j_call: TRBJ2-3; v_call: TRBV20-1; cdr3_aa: CSAEGDGYSTDTQYF; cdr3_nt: TGCAGTGCGGAGGGGGACGGTTATAGCACAGATACGCAGTATTTT
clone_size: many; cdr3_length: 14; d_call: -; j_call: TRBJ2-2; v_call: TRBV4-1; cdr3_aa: CASSQAPNTGELFF; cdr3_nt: TGCGCCAGCAGCCAAGCTCCAAACACCGGGGAGCTGTTTTTT
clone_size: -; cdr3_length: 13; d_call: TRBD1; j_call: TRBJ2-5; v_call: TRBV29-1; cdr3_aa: CSAMTGSTETQYF; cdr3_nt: TGCAGCGCCATGACAGGGTCAACAGAGACCCAGTACTTC
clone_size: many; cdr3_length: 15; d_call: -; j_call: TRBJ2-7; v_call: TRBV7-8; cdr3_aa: CASSLPEAGTPKQYF; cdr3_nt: TGTGCCAGCAGCTTACCTGAGGCCGGGACACCGAAGCAGTACTTC
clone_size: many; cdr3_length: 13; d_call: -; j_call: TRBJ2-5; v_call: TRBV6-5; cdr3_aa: CASSYRNQETQYF; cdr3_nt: TGTGCCAGCAGTTACCGGAATCAAGAGACCCAGTACTTC
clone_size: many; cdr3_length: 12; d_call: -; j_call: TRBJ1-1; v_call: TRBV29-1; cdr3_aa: CSGTGYTTEAFF; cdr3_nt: TGCAGCGGAACAGGGTACACCACTGAAGCTTTCTTT
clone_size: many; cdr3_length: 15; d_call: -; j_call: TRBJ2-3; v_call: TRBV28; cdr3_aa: CASSLWGKGGDTQYF; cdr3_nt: TGTGCCAGCAGTTTATGGGGGAAAGGAGGGGATACGCAGTATTTT
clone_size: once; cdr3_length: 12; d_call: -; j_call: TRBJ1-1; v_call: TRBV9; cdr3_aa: CASGGGGSEAFF; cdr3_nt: TGTGCCAGCGGCGGCGGAGGGAGTGAAGCTTTCTTT
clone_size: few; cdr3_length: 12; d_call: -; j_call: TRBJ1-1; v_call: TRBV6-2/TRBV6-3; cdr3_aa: CASSYLGHEAFF; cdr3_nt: TGTGCCAGCAGTTATCTGGGGCATGAAGCTTTCTTT
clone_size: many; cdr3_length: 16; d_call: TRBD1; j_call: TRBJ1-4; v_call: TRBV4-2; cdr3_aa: CASSQAGTEPGGKLFF; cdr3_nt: TGTGCCAGCAGCCAAGCAGGGACTGAGCCAGGGGGAAAACTGTTTTTT
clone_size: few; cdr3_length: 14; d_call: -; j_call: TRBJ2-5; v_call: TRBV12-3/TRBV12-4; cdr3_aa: CASSFFGVGETQYF; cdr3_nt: TGTGCCAGCAGTTTCTTCGGCGTAGGAGAGACCCAGTACTTC
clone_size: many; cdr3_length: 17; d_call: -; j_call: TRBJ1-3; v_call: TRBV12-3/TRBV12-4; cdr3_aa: CASSLGGHLFSGNTIYF; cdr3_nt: TGTGCCAGCAGTTTAGGGGGTCACCTGTTCTCTGGAAACACCATATATTTT
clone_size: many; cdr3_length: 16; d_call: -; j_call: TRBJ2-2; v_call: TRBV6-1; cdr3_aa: CASRSGTTTNTGELFF; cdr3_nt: TGTGCCAGCAGGTCCGGGACAACGACCAACACCGGGGAGCTGTTTTTT
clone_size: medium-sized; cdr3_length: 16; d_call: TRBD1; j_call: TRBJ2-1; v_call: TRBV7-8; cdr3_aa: CASSLQGTGGNNEQFF; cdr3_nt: TGTGCCAGCAGCTTACAAGGGACAGGGGGTAACAATGAGCAGTTCTTC
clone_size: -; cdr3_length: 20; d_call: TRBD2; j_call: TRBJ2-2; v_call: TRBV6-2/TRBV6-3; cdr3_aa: CASSREGTSSLPGDTGELFF; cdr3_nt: TGTGCCAGCAGTCGGGAGGGGACTAGCTCTCTGCCTGGGGACACCGGGGAGCTGTTTTTT
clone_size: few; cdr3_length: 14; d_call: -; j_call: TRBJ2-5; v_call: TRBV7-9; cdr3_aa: CASSSLQGGETQYF; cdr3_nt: TGTGCCAGCAGCTCCCTCCAGGGCGGGGAGACCCAGTACTTC
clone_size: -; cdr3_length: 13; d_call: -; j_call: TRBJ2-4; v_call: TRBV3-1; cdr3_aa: CASSQGIGDIQYF; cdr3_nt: TGTGCCAGCAGCCAGGGTATTGGAGACATTCAGTACTTC
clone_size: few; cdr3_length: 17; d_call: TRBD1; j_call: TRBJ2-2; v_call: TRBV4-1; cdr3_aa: CASSQRFPGQVPGELFF; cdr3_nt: TGCGCCAGCAGCCAGAGATTCCCGGGACAGGTTCCCGGGGAGCTGTTTTTT
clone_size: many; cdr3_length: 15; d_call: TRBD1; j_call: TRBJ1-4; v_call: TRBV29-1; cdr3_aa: CSVEVTGGENEKLFF; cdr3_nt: TGCAGCGTTGAAGTTACAGGGGGCGAAAATGAAAAACTGTTTTTT
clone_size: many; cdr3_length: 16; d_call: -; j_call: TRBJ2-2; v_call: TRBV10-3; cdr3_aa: CAISDAGSTNTGELFF; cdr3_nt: TGTGCCATCAGTGACGCAGGGAGCACGAACACCGGGGAGCTGTTTTTT
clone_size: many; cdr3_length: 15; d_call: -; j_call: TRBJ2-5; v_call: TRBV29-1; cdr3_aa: CSVESGRGYQETQYF; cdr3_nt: TGCAGCGTTGAGTCCGGTAGGGGGTACCAAGAGACCCAGTACTTC